Below, one T cell receptor beta chain is given with its context. The antigen remains undetermined. This entry comes from a study of a mutant IDH1 vaccine in newly diagnosed glioma. The overall study: Earlier treatment was radiotherapy, temozolomide, or both, with most getting both.

Study-level results: In about 94% of patients, immune responses induced by the vaccine occurred.

V lost 3 bases, J lost 2 bases, and 7 bases stayed unmatched. In germline, CDR1 is MNHEY, CDR2 SMNVEV (reference sequence). This CDR3 spans 15 amino acids. Profiled with immunoSEQ multiplex PCR; TCRdb holds only in-frame clones, not every one. Of about 94,000 clones listed, about 90% were seen once; the top ten hold roughly 0.81%. Specified time point: week 47, end of study. Alongside topical imiquimod, each dose of vaccine comprised 300 ug of mutant IDH1 20-mer peptide. Sequencing was performed on PBMCs, taken from a glioma patient whose treatment included an IDH1 peptide vaccine. The sequence was collected from a woman aged 45-65 years with glioma. The V call is TRBV27, the J call TRBJ2-7; 7 positions agree with TRBD2. The CDR3 DNA follows: TGTGCCAGCAGTTTCCGCGGGAGTGTAACCTACGAGCAGTACTTC. This encodes CASSFRGSVTYEQYF.